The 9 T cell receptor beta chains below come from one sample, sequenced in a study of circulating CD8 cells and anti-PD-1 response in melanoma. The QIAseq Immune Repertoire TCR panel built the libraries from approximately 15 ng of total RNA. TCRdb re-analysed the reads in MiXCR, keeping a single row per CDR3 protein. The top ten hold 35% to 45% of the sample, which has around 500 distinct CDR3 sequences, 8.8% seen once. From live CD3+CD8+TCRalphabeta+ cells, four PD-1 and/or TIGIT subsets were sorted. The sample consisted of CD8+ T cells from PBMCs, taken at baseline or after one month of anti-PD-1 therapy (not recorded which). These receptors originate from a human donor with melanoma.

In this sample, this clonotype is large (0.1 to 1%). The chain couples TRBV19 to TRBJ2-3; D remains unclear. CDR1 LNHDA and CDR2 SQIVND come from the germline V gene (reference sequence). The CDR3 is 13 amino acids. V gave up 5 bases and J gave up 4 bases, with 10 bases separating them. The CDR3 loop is CASSDFEPDTQYF. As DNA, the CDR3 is TGTGCCAGTAGTGATTTCGAGCCAGATACGCAGTATTTT.

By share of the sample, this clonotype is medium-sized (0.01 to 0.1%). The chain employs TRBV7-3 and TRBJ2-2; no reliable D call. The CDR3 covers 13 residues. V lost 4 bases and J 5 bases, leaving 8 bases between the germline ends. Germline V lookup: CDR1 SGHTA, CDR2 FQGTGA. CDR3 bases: TGTGCCAGCAGCTCGGGTGGGACCGGGGAGCTGTTTTTT. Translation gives CASSSGGTGELFF.

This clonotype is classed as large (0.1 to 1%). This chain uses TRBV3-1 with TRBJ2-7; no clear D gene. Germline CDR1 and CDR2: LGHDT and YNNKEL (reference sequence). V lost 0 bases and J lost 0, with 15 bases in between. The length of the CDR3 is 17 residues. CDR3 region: CASSQEGVADSSYEQYF. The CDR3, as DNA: TGTGCCAGCAGCCAAGAAGGAGTGGCAGATAGCTCCTACGAGCAGTACTTC.

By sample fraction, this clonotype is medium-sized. This CDR3 reads CASSPDRLNPYF. The DNA for the CDR3 is TGTGCCAGCTCACCGGACAGATTGAACCCGTACTTC. The chain combines TRBV18 with TRBJ2-7; D might be TRBD1 (6 bases). CDR1 and CDR2 from the germline V gene are KGHSH and LQKENI. The V and J ends lost 3 bases and 12 bases respectively, with 15 bases between them. The CDR3 consists of 12 residues.

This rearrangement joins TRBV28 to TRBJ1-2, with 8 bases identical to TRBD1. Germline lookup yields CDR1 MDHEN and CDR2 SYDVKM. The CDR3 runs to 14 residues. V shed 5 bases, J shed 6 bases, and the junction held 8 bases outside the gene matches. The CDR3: CASSDAGGANGYTF. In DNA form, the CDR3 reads TGTGCCAGCAGTGACGCAGGGGGCGCGAATGGCTACACCTTC.

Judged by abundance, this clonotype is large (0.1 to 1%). The DNA of the CDR3 is TGTGCCAGCAGCTTACCCCTAGCGGGAGCCGAGCAGTACTTC. Translated, it gives CASSLPLAGAEQYF. The genes are TRBV7-2 and TRBJ2-7; 10 bases are a match to TRBD2. CDR3 length equals 14 residues. Germline CDR1 SGHTA, CDR2 FQGNSA. V dropped 2 bases and J dropped 6; count of bases not matched to a gene: 4.

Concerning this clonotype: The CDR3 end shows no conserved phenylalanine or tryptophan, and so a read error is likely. CDR3 nucleotide sequence: TGTGCCAGCAGTTACGATGCGGGAACATACGAGCAGTACCTC. It is translated as CASSYDAGTYEQYL. V and J are TRBV6-2 or TRBV6-3 and TRBJ2-7; D might be TRBD2 (6 bases). With 2 bases removed from V and 4 bases from J, the gap between germline ends came to 12 bases. The CDR3 covers 14 residues. CDR1 is MNHEY, CDR2 SVGEGT, per germline.

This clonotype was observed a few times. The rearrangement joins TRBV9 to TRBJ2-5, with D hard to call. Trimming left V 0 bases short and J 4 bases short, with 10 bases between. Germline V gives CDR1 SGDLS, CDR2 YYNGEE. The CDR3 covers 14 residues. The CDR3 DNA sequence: TGTGCCAGCAGCGTAGGAGATGGGTCAGAGACCCAGTACTTC. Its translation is CASSVGDGSETQYF.

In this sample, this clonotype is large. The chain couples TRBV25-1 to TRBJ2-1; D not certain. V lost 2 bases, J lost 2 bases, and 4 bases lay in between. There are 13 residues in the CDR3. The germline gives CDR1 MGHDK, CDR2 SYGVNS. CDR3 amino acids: CASSEETYNEQFF. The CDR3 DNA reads TGTGCCAGCAGTGAAGAAACCTACAATGAGCAGTTCTTC.